These T cell receptor beta chains were read from a single sample in a study of patients and donors after allogeneic stem cell transplantation. From the RT-PCR reads, TCRdb called clonotypes with MiXCR, one entry per CDR3 protein. The sample holds about a million distinct CDR3 sequences, roughly 18% seen once. Sequencing was performed on blood, either unsorted or a sorted T cell fraction (not recorded which). These receptors came from a human donor who was either an allogeneic HSCT recipient or a stem cell or donor lymphocyte infusion donor (not recorded which). It is not recorded whose cells these are; they may come from a transplant donor. CDR3s include the opening cysteine and the closing phenylalanine or tryptophan. Fields, in order: clone size, J gene, D gene, V gene, CDR3 DNA, CDR3 protein. D genes are given only for firm matches. The size of a clone is reported for some rows only, either as once, few or many, or as a class for expanded clones.

clone_size: .; j_call: TRBJ2-1; d_call: TRBD1; v_call: TRBV5-1; cdr3_nt: TGCGCCAGCAGCTCCGAACAGGGGGCCGACAATGAGCAGTTCTTC; cdr3_aa: CASSSEQGADNEQFF
clone_size: once; j_call: TRBJ2-3; d_call: TRBD2; v_call: TRBV9; cdr3_nt: TGTGCCAGCAGCGAACTAGCGGCAAACACAGATACGCAGTATTTT; cdr3_aa: CASSELAANTDTQYF
clone_size: few; j_call: TRBJ2-4; d_call: .; v_call: TRBV6-2/TRBV6-3; cdr3_nt: TGTGCCAGCAGTTACGTTTACTGGCGGGGACAAAACATTCAGTACTTC; cdr3_aa: CASSYVYWRGQNIQYF
clone_size: .; j_call: TRBJ2-7; d_call: .; v_call: TRBV27; cdr3_nt: TGTGCCAGCAGTCTCTCGGACGGGGGATACGAGCAGTACTTC; cdr3_aa: CASSLSDGGYEQYF
clone_size: few; j_call: TRBJ2-7; d_call: TRBD2; v_call: TRBV12-3/TRBV12-4; cdr3_nt: TGTGCCAGCAGTTATGAGGGACTAGCGGTCTACGAGCAGTACTTC; cdr3_aa: CASSYEGLAVYEQYF
clone_size: .; j_call: TRBJ2-5; d_call: TRBD2; v_call: TRBV28; cdr3_nt: TGTGCCAGCAGTTTGGGACTAGCGGGAGGGCCCCGGGAGACCCAGTACTTC; cdr3_aa: CASSLGLAGGPRETQYF
clone_size: few; j_call: TRBJ2-5; d_call: .; v_call: TRBV10-3; cdr3_nt: TGTGCCATCAGTGAGTTGTACTCCCAAGAGACCCAGTACTTC; cdr3_aa: CAISELYSQETQYF
clone_size: few; j_call: TRBJ2-7; d_call: .; v_call: TRBV20-1; cdr3_nt: TGCAGTGCTAGAATCGGTAACGAGCAGTACTTC; cdr3_aa: CSARIGNEQYF
clone_size: .; j_call: TRBJ2-2; d_call: TRBD2; v_call: TRBV29-1; cdr3_nt: TGCAGCGCCTATTTTGGGACTACCCCCACCGGGGAGCTGTTTTTT; cdr3_aa: CSAYFGTTPTGELFF
clone_size: few; j_call: TRBJ1-1; d_call: .; v_call: TRBV6-5; cdr3_nt: TGTGCCACAGGGCACACTGAAGCTTTCTTT; cdr3_aa: CATGHTEAFF
clone_size: few; j_call: TRBJ1-1; d_call: .; v_call: TRBV29-1; cdr3_nt: TGCAGCACTCTACAGGGAGGGAACACTGAAGCTTTCTTT; cdr3_aa: CSTLQGGNTEAFF
clone_size: .; j_call: TRBJ2-1; d_call: .; v_call: TRBV5-1; cdr3_nt: TGCGCCAGCAGCCCTGGTGGCAGCCCGGAAAAGGAGCAGTTCTTC; cdr3_aa: CASSPGGSPEKEQFF
clone_size: .; j_call: TRBJ2-7; d_call: .; v_call: TRBV12-3/TRBV12-4; cdr3_nt: TGTGCCAGCAGTTTAAAAGCGCCCCTCTCCTACGAGCAGTACTTC; cdr3_aa: CASSLKAPLSYEQYF
clone_size: .; j_call: TRBJ1-2; d_call: .; v_call: TRBV7-6; cdr3_nt: TGTGCCAGCAGCCCTGGAGGGGGGTTTAATGACGGCTACACCTTC; cdr3_aa: CASSPGGGFNDGYTF
clone_size: .; j_call: TRBJ1-1; d_call: .; v_call: TRBV5-1; cdr3_nt: TGCGCCAGCAGCCGGGCTAGAGGGGAGAGTATGAACACTGAAGCTTTCTTT; cdr3_aa: CASSRARGESMNTEAFF
clone_size: few; j_call: TRBJ2-5; d_call: .; v_call: TRBV5-1; cdr3_nt: TGCGCCAGCAGCTTGGCAGAAACCCAAGAGACCCAGTACTTC; cdr3_aa: CASSLAETQETQYF
clone_size: .; j_call: TRBJ1-1; d_call: .; v_call: TRBV5-1; cdr3_nt: TGCGCCAGCAGCCCCAAGGCCCCTCTTCTAATGAACACTGAAGCTTTCTTT; cdr3_aa: CASSPKAPLLMNTEAFF
clone_size: .; j_call: TRBJ2-1; d_call: .; v_call: TRBV29-1; cdr3_nt: TGCAGCGTACCGACCGAGAATGAGCAGTTCTTC; cdr3_aa: CSVPTENEQFF
clone_size: .; j_call: TRBJ1-2; d_call: .; v_call: TRBV7-6; cdr3_nt: TGTGCCATCATGGACGCAGCCTATGGCTACACCTTC; cdr3_aa: CAIMDAAYGYTF
clone_size: few; j_call: TRBJ2-7; d_call: .; v_call: TRBV7-9; cdr3_nt: TGTGCCAGCAGCAACTTCGACGAGCAGTACTTC; cdr3_aa: CASSNFDEQYF
clone_size: .; j_call: TRBJ1-1; d_call: .; v_call: TRBV9; cdr3_nt: TGTGCCAGCAGCGTCGGGGCAGGGGCCCTTCTGAACACTGAAGCTTTCTTT; cdr3_aa: CASSVGAGALLNTEAFF
clone_size: few; j_call: TRBJ2-5; d_call: TRBD2; v_call: TRBV5-5; cdr3_nt: TGTGCCAGCACCCTGGGAGGGCGAGAGACCCAGTACTTC; cdr3_aa: CASTLGGRETQYF
clone_size: .; j_call: TRBJ1-1; d_call: TRBD1; v_call: TRBV20-1; cdr3_nt: TGCAGTGCTAACAGGGGTTCTAACCGAAACACTGAAGCTTTCTTT; cdr3_aa: CSANRGSNRNTEAFF
clone_size: few; j_call: TRBJ1-6; d_call: .; v_call: TRBV12-3/TRBV12-4; cdr3_nt: TGTGCCAGCAGTTTAGCTCAGCGGGGGATTAATTCACCCCTCCACTTT; cdr3_aa: CASSLAQRGINSPLHF
clone_size: .; j_call: TRBJ2-5; d_call: .; v_call: TRBV2; cdr3_nt: TGTGCCAGCAGCGAGAGGGAGGATCAAGAGACCCAGTACTTC; cdr3_aa: CASSEREDQETQYF
clone_size: few; j_call: TRBJ2-1; d_call: .; v_call: TRBV7-3; cdr3_nt: TGTGCCAGCACCCCTCACCCCCCCCAGCTCAAAAGTAACAATGAGCAGTTCTTC; cdr3_aa: CASTPHPPQLKSNNEQFF
clone_size: .; j_call: TRBJ2-3; d_call: TRBD1; v_call: TRBV12-3/TRBV12-4; cdr3_nt: TGTGCCAGCAGTAACAGGGACAGGGGTCCAGATACGCAGTATTTT; cdr3_aa: CASSNRDRGPDTQYF
clone_size: .; j_call: TRBJ2-2; d_call: .; v_call: TRBV14; cdr3_nt: TGTGCCAGCAGTCCCCCAATGGGGCGTTACACCGGGGAGCTGTTTTTT; cdr3_aa: CASSPPMGRYTGELFF
clone_size: .; j_call: TRBJ2-7; d_call: .; v_call: TRBV7-9; cdr3_nt: TGTGCCAGCAGCTTATACGGGGTTCTTCGACCCTCCTACGAGCAGTACTTC; cdr3_aa: CASSLYGVLRPSYEQYF
clone_size: many; j_call: TRBJ2-7; d_call: .; v_call: TRBV20-1; cdr3_nt: TGCAGTGCCATCCGACCGCAGAGCTACGAGCAGTACTTC; cdr3_aa: CSAIRPQSYEQYF
clone_size: few; j_call: TRBJ2-2; d_call: .; v_call: TRBV2; cdr3_nt: TGTGCCAGCAGTGAGGGGGGAGTTAATGGGGAGCTGTTTTTT; cdr3_aa: CASSEGGVNGELFF
clone_size: .; j_call: TRBJ2-1; d_call: TRBD1; v_call: TRBV5-1; cdr3_nt: TGCGCCAGCAGGCCCGTTGGGACAGGGAGGGTAGATGAGCAGTTCTTC; cdr3_aa: CASRPVGTGRVDEQFF
clone_size: .; j_call: TRBJ2-7; d_call: .; v_call: TRBV20-1; cdr3_nt: TGCAGTGCTAGTGACAGGTGGTTCGACGAGCAGTACTTC; cdr3_aa: CSASDRWFDEQYF
clone_size: many; j_call: TRBJ2-7; d_call: .; v_call: TRBV10-3; cdr3_nt: TGTGCCATCAGTGAGTCGGCCGAGCAGTACTTC; cdr3_aa: CAISESAEQYF
clone_size: many; j_call: TRBJ2-3; d_call: TRBD2; v_call: TRBV27; cdr3_nt: TGTGCCAGCAGTTCTCGGGAGGGGACAGATACGCAGTATTTT; cdr3_aa: CASSSREGTDTQYF
clone_size: few; j_call: TRBJ2-7; d_call: TRBD2; v_call: TRBV4-1; cdr3_nt: TGCGCCAGCAGCTACCTAAGCGGGGGCCAAGCCTACGAGCAGTACTTC; cdr3_aa: CASSYLSGGQAYEQYF
clone_size: few; j_call: TRBJ1-5; d_call: TRBD1; v_call: TRBV6-1; cdr3_nt: TGTGCCAGCAGTGGACAACACAGGGGCGATCAGCCCCAGCATTTT; cdr3_aa: CASSGQHRGDQPQHF
clone_size: .; j_call: TRBJ1-4; d_call: TRBD1; v_call: TRBV20-1; cdr3_nt: TGCAGCCCGACAGGGGATCATGAAAAACTGTTTTTT; cdr3_aa: CSPTGDHEKLFF
clone_size: .; j_call: TRBJ2-5; d_call: .; v_call: TRBV5-5; cdr3_nt: TGTGCCAGCAGCCCTGGCCTAGGGCAGCAGAAGACCCAGTACTTC; cdr3_aa: CASSPGLGQQKTQYF
clone_size: .; j_call: TRBJ2-7; d_call: TRBD2; v_call: TRBV20-1; cdr3_nt: TGCAGTGCTAGAGATCTGGGGGGAGGGAACGAGCAGTACTTC; cdr3_aa: CSARDLGGGNEQYF
clone_size: once; j_call: TRBJ2-3; d_call: .; v_call: TRBV7-9; cdr3_nt: TGTGCCAGCAGTTCGATAGGATCGGGAGCTGCAGATACGCAGTATTTT; cdr3_aa: CASSSIGSGAADTQYF
clone_size: .; j_call: TRBJ2-7; d_call: .; v_call: TRBV20-1; cdr3_nt: TGCAGTGTTTCCGTTGGCCCGTCCTACGAGCAGTACTTC; cdr3_aa: CSVSVGPSYEQYF
clone_size: many; j_call: TRBJ2-2; d_call: .; v_call: TRBV10-3; cdr3_nt: TGTGCCATCGACAGGACCCTCGGTCAGACCGGGGAGCTGTTTTTT; cdr3_aa: CAIDRTLGQTGELFF
clone_size: many; j_call: TRBJ2-3; d_call: .; v_call: TRBV24-1; cdr3_nt: TGTGCCACCAGTGATTTAGGGACTAGCACAGATACGCAGTATTTT; cdr3_aa: CATSDLGTSTDTQYF
clone_size: many; j_call: TRBJ2-3; d_call: TRBD2; v_call: TRBV29-1; cdr3_nt: TGCAGCGTGGAGCCAGCGGGAGGGGCAGATACGCAGTATTTT; cdr3_aa: CSVEPAGGADTQYF
clone_size: .; j_call: TRBJ2-3; d_call: .; v_call: TRBV30; cdr3_nt: TGTGCTAGCAGGAAGGGCCCTTCGGGTACGCAGTATTTT; cdr3_aa: CASRKGPSGTQYF
clone_size: .; j_call: TRBJ1-1; d_call: .; v_call: TRBV11-1; cdr3_nt: TGTGCCAGCAGCTTTCTCCCCCAGCCGAACACTGAAGCTTTCTTT; cdr3_aa: CASSFLPQPNTEAFF
clone_size: few; j_call: TRBJ2-7; d_call: .; v_call: TRBV7-9; cdr3_nt: TGTGCCAGCAGCTTAGTCATCGGAGACTACCCCTACGAGCAGTACTTC; cdr3_aa: CASSLVIGDYPYEQYF
clone_size: many; j_call: TRBJ2-1; d_call: TRBD2; v_call: TRBV27; cdr3_nt: TGTGCCAGCAGTTTACGGGGGACTAGCGGGTACAATGAGCAGTTCTTC; cdr3_aa: CASSLRGTSGYNEQFF
clone_size: many; j_call: TRBJ2-7; d_call: .; v_call: TRBV25-1; cdr3_nt: TGTGCCAGCAGCGGACAGACAACCTACGAGCAGTACTTC; cdr3_aa: CASSGQTTYEQYF
clone_size: .; j_call: TRBJ2-2; d_call: .; v_call: TRBV4-3; cdr3_nt: TGCGCCAGCAGCCAAGAAGGGGGGGATGGGGTAGCCGGGGAGCTGTTTTTT; cdr3_aa: CASSQEGGDGVAGELFF
clone_size: few; j_call: TRBJ1-6; d_call: TRBD1; v_call: TRBV7-2; cdr3_nt: TGTGCCAGCGGCCCGGGACAGAGAAATTCACCCCTCCACTTT; cdr3_aa: CASGPGQRNSPLHF
clone_size: .; j_call: TRBJ2-3; d_call: .; v_call: TRBV11-2; cdr3_nt: TGTGCCAGCAGCTTAGTAACGGGGGGCCACGCAGATACGCAGTATTTT; cdr3_aa: CASSLVTGGHADTQYF
clone_size: many; j_call: TRBJ2-7; d_call: .; v_call: TRBV18; cdr3_nt: TGTGCCAGCTCACCGGGGACACTCTACGAGCAGTACTTC; cdr3_aa: CASSPGTLYEQYF